This TCR beta chain was sequenced for a study of cytomegalovirus exposure and HLA in healthy donors. The study's findings and limits: In most subjects, TCR beta sequences reportedly gave accurate predictions of HLA-A and HLA-B alleles. Most sequenced TCRs were rare (though some public TCRs occurred in many donors).

Germline-derived CDR1 and CDR2 are MNHNS and SASEGT. The germline V and J ends were trimmed by 1 base and 3 bases, with 7 bases remaining between them. The CDR3 spans 13 residues. As regards this clone: Its antigen is as yet unknown.

In the PCR, 60 Vbeta and 13 Jbeta primers were used. The method was immunoSEQ multiplex PCR; TCRdb's version includes in-frame clones alone and lacks a portion of them. Its listing shows tens of thousands of clones. The clonotype originates from a woman in her twenties or thirties in good health and CMV-seronegative. The specimen sequenced was PBMCs. The rearrangement links TRBV6-1 to TRBJ2-7; unclear D gene. CDR3 nucleotides: TGTGCCAGCAGTGAAGGTATCCGCTACGAGCAGTACTTC. This translates into CASSEGIRYEQYF.